Following are 7 T cell receptor beta chains from one sample sequenced in a study of T cell repertoires in cytomegalovirus infection. Antigens for these TCRs are unknown. Each CDR3 protein gets one entry after TCRdb re-called the reads with MiXCR. The table records hundreds of thousands of distinct CDR3 sequences, roughly a third of them present only once. The sample consisted of cultured PBMCs, taken from culture after CMV antigen stimulation. The receptors were sampled from a human donor in good health (CMV status not recorded). Some clones in this sample may be carry-over from other donors' samples.

The rearrangement joins TRBV27 to TRBJ1-3; D remains ambiguous. V was shortened by 6 bases and J by 0 bases, with 12 bases between the two germline ends. The length of the CDR3 is 15 residues. Germline values: CDR1 MNHEY, CDR2 SMNVEV (reference sequence). CDR3 region: CASSPTAYSGNTIYF. In DNA form, the CDR3 reads TGTGCCAGCAGCCCCACAGCGTACTCTGGAAACACCATATATTTT.

This clonotype showed up just a few times. J is TRBJ2-5 and V is TRBV20-1; 14 bases match TRBD2. V was pared by 4 bases and J by 5 bases, with 3 bases of the junction left unmatched. The V gene's germline CDR1 is DFQATT and CDR2 SNEGSKA (reference sequence). The CDR3 covers 14 residues. This chain's CDR3 is CSAIRTSGGETQYF. The DNA for the CDR3 is TGCAGTGCTATCAGGACTAGCGGGGGGGAGACCCAGTACTTC.

This clonotype came up a few times. This chain links TRBV19 with TRBJ2-5, with D perhaps TRBD1 (6 bases). V was clipped by 3 bases and J by 5 bases, with 13 bases between them. Germline V gene lookup returns CDR1 LNHDA and CDR2 SQIVND (reference sequence). The CDR3 contains 14 residues. The CDR3 bases are TGTGCCAGTAGTATTGGACAGTTTTTCGAGACCCAGTACTTC. Protein sequence: CASSIGQFFETQYF.

This clonotype has only one observation. V is TRBV4-2 and J is TRBJ1-5, with TRBD1 matching over 10 bases. The CDR3 is 17 residues long. Germline values: CDR1 LGHNA, CDR2 YNFKEQ. V was pared by 3 bases and J by 3 bases, with 8 bases of the junction left unmatched. This CDR3 reads CASSQGQGISINQPQHF. The CDR3 coding sequence is TGTGCCAGCAGCCAGGGACAGGGGATCTCCATCAATCAGCCCCAGCATTTT.

Many counts were recorded for this clonotype. The rearrangement links TRBV11-2 to TRBJ2-1; TRBD1 agrees at 10 bases. The junction had 10 bases not matched to a gene; V was cut back by 3 bases and J by 8 bases. Per germline, CDR1 SGHAT and CDR2 FQNNGV. The CDR3 length is 16 residues. As DNA, the CDR3 is TGTGCCAGCAGCTTCCGTCCGCGACAGGGGGCCCATGAGCAGTTCTTC. Protein: CASSFRPRQGAHEQFF.

This clonotype was counted only a few times. V usage is TRBV7-2 and J usage is TRBJ2-1; 12 nucleotides line up with TRBD2. Germline loops: CDR1 SGHTA, CDR2 FQGNSA. V dropped 5 bases and J dropped 13; count of bases not matched to a gene: 9. CDR3 length equals 14 residues. CDR3 in amino acids: CASSAVLAGGPQFF. The CDR3 DNA sequence: TGTGCCAGCAGCGCCGTACTAGCGGGAGGCCCCCAGTTCTTC.

The chain joins TRBV12-3 or TRBV12-4 to TRBJ2-6; 8 nucleotides line up with TRBD1. The V and J ends lost 3 bases and 4 bases, in that order; junction bases with no gene match: 26. The CDR3 has 23 amino acids. The CDR3 region is CASSLGTPGVPFQGAGGANVLTF. The DNA for the CDR3 is TGTGCCAGCAGTTTGGGGACTCCGGGGGTCCCATTTCAGGGGGCGGGAGGGGCCAACGTCCTGACTTTC.